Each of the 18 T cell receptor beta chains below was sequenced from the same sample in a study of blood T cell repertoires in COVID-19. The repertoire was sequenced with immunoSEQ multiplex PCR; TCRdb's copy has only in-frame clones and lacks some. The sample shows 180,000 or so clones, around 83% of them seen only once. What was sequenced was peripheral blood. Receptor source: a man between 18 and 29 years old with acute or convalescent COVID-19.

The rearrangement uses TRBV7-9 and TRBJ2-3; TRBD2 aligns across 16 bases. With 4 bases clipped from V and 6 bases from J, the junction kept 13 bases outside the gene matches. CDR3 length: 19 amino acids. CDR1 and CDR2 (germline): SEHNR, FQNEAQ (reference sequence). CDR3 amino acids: CASSWPGLAGGLDVDTQYF. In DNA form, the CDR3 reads TGTGCCAGCAGCTGGCCGGGACTAGCGGGGGGGCTCGACGTTGATACGCAGTATTTT.

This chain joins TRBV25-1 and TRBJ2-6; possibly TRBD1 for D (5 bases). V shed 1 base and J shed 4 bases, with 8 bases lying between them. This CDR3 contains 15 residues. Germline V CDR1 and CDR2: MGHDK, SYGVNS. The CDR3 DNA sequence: TGTGCCAGCAGTGAATCCAGGGCGGGGGCCAACGTCCTGACTTTC. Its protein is CASSESRAGANVLTF.

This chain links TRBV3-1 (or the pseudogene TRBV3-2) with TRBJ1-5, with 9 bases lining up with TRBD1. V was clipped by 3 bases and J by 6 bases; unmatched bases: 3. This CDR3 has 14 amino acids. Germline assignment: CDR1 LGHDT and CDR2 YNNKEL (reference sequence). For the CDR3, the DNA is TGTGCCAGCAGCCAGGGACAGGGAGGTCAGCCCCAGCATTTT. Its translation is CASSQGQGGQPQHF.

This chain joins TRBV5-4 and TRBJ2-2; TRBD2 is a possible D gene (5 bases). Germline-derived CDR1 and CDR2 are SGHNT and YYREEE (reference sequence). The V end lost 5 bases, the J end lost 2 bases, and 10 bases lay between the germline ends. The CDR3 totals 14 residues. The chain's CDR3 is CASRVGENTGELFF. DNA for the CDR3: TGTGCCAGCAGGGTGGGAGAAAACACCGGGGAGCTGTTTTTT. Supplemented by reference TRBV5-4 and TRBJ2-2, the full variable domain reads ETGVTQSPTHLIKTRGQQVTLRCSSQSGHNTVSWYQQALGQGPQFIFQYYREEENGRGNFPPRFSGLQFPNYSSELNVNALELDDSALYLCASRVGENTGELFFGEGSRLTVL.

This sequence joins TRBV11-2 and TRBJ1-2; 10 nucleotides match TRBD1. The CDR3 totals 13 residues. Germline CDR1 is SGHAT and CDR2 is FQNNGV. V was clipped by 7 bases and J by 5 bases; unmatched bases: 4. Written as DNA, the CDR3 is TGTGCCAGCAAGCGGACAGGGGGGTATGGCTACACCTTC. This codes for CASKRTGGYGYTF.

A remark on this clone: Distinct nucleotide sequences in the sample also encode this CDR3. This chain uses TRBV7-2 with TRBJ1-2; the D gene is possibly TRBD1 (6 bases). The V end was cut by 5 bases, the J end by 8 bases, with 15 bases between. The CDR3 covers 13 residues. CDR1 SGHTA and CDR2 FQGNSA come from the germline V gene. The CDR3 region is CASSPQGPGGYTF. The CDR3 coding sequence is TGTGCCAGCAGCCCCCAGGGGCCGGGGGGCTACACCTTC.

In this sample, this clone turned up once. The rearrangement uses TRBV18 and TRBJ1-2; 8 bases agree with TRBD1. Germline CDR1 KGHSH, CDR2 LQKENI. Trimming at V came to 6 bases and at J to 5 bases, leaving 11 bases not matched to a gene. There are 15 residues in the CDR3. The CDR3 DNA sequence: TGTGCCAGCTCCTTGACAGGGGAGGCGTCGTATGGCTACACCTTC. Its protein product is CASSLTGEASYGYTF.

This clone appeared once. The CDR3, as DNA: TGTGCCAGCACCACCATTCAGACAGGGGTTCGTGGCTACACCTTC. This translates into CASTTIQTGVRGYTF. This chain links TRBV7-9 with TRBJ1-2; 8 nucleotides align to TRBD1. Germline V CDR1 and CDR2: SEHNR, FQNEAQ (reference sequence). The CDR3 is 15 residues long. J gave up 7 bases and V 7 bases, and 14 bases lay outside the gene matches.

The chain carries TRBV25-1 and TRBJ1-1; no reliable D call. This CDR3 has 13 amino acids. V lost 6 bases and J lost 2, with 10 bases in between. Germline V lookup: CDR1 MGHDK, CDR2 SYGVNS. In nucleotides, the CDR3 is TGTGCCAGCAGGAGGAACCCAAACACTGAAGCTTTCTTT. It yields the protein CASRRNPNTEAFF.

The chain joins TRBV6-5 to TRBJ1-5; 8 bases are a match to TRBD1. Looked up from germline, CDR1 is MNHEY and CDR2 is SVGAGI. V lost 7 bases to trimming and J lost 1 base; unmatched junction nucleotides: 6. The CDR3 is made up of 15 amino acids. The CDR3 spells CASIKDRASNQPQHF. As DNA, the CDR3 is TGTGCCAGCATTAAGGACAGGGCGAGCAATCAGCCCCAGCATTTT.

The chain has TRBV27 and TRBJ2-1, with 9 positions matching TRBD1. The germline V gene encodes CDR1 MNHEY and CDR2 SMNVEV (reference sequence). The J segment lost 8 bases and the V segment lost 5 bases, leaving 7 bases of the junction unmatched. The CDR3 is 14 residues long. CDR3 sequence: CASSGYTGGYEQFF. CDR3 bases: TGTGCCAGCAGTGGATATACAGGGGGCTATGAGCAGTTCTTC.

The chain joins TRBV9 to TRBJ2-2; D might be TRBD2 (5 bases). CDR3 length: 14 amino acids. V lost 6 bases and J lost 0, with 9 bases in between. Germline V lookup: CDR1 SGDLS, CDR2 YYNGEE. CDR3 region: CASTRGSNTGELFF. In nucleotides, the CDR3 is TGTGCCAGCACCCGGGGATCGAACACCGGGGAGCTGTTTTTT.

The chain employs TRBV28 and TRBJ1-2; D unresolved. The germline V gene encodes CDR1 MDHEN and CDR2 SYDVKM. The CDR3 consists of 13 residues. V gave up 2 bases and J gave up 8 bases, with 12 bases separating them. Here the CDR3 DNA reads TGTGCCAGCAGTTTACCGGGGTTGCGAGGCTACACCTTC. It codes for CASSLPGLRGYTF.

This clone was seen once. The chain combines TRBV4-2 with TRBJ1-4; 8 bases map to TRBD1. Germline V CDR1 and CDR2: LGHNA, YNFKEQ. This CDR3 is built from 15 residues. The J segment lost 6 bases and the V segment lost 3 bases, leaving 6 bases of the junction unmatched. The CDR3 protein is CASSHGETGDEKLFF. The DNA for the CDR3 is TGTGCCAGCAGCCACGGCGAGACAGGGGATGAAAAACTGTTTTTT.

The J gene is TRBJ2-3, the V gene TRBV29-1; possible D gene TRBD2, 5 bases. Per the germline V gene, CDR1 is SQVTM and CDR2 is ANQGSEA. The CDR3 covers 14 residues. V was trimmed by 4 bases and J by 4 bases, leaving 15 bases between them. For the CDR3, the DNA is TGCAGCGTTGTGCCGGGGAGTATACCAGATACGCAGTATTTT. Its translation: CSVVPGSIPDTQYF.

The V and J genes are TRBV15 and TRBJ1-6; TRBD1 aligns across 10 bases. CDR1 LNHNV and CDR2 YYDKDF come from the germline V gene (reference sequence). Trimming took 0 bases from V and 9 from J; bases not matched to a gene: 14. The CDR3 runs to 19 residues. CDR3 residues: CATSRDRPELTGGFSPLHF. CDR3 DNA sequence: TGTGCCACCAGCAGAGATAGGCCGGAACTGACAGGGGGCTTTTCACCCCTCCACTTT. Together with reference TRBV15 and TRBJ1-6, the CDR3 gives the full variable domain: DAMVIQNPRYQVTQFGKPVTLSCSQTLNHNVMYWYQQKSSQAPKLLFHYYDKDFNNEADTPDNFQSRRPNTSFCFLDIRSPGLGDTAMYLCATSRDRPELTGGFSPLHFGNGTRLTVT.

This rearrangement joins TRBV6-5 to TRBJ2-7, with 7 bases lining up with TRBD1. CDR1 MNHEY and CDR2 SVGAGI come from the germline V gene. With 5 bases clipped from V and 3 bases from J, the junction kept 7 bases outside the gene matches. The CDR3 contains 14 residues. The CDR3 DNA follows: TGTGCCAGCAGTATACCGGGACAGAGCTACGAGCAGTACTTC. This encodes CASSIPGQSYEQYF.

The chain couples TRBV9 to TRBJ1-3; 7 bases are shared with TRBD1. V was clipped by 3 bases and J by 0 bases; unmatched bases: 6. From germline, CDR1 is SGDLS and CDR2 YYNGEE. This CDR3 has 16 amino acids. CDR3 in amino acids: CASSAGQFGSGNTIYF. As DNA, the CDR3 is TGTGCCAGCAGCGCGGGACAGTTCGGCTCTGGAAACACCATATATTTT. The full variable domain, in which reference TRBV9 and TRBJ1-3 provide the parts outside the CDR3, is DSGVTQTPKHLITATGQRVTLRCSPRSGDLSVYWYQQSLDQGLQFLIQYYNGEERAKGNILERFSAQQFPDLHSELNLSSLELGDSALYFCASSAGQFGSGNTIYFGEGSWLTVV.